Below, 3 T cell receptor beta chains from the same sample are listed, as sequenced in a study of technical replicates of blood from several donors. Profiling relied on immunoSEQ multiplex PCR, and the TCRdb table lists in-frame clones only, not all of them. Of tens of thousands of clones in the sample, under 95% were seen once. The sequenced material came from T cells isolated from PBMCs. The receptors here all came from a human donor in good health.

The chain has TRBV11-2 and TRBJ2-3, with 9 bases identical to TRBD2. After removal of 5 bases from V and 3 bases from J, the junction contained 12 bases not matched to a gene. The CDR3 runs to 17 residues. Looked up from germline, CDR1 is SGHAT and CDR2 is FQNNGV. CDR3 protein: CASSPRISGRGTDTQYF. Written as DNA, the CDR3 is TGTGCCAGCAGCCCCCGGATTAGCGGGAGAGGTACAGATACGCAGTATTTT.

The V and J genes are TRBV29-1 and TRBJ2-1; TRBD2 is a possible D gene (6 bases). CDR1 is SQVTM, CDR2 ANQGSEA, per germline. The V and J ends lost 1 base and 4 bases respectively, with 11 bases between them. This CDR3 contains 14 residues. CDR3 DNA: TGCAGCGTTGAAGGGAGGGACTTTTACAATGAGCAGTTCTTC. This sequence encodes CSVEGRDFYNEQFF.

The chain has TRBV28 and TRBJ1-2; D remains unclear. V was clipped by 7 bases and J by 1 base, with 13 bases between them. The CDR3 contains 14 residues. CDR1 and CDR2 (germline): MDHEN, SYDVKM. The CDR3 reads CASIQTSGNYGYTF. In nucleotides, the CDR3 is TGTGCCAGCATCCAGACTTCTGGTAACTATGGCTACACCTTC.